This T cell receptor beta chain was identified in a study of CD8 T cells in ankylosing spondylitis. Points from the study as a whole: What appeared characteristic of ankylosing spondylitis blood was a TCR beta motif of eight or nine highly homologous variants.

This clonotype was detected many times. The antigen is not known. TCRdb redid the calling of the 5' RACE reads with MiXCR, one entry per CDR3 protein. This table has more than 400,000 distinct CDR3 sequences, about 5% appearing once. The ends were cut back, 2 bases at V and 0 bases at J, with 2 bases in the middle. This CDR3 comprises 12 residues. Germline V lookup: CDR1 MNHEY, CDR2 SVGEGT. This clonotype was obtained from a male donor with ankylosing spondylitis. V gene TRBV6-2 or TRBV6-3 combines with J gene TRBJ2-7, with D unresolved. Sequencing was done on a sample of blood, either unsorted or a sorted T cell fraction (not recorded which). The chain's CDR3 is CASSYHSYEQYF. The CDR3 nucleotides read TGTGCCAGCAGTTACCACTCCTACGAGCAGTACTTC.